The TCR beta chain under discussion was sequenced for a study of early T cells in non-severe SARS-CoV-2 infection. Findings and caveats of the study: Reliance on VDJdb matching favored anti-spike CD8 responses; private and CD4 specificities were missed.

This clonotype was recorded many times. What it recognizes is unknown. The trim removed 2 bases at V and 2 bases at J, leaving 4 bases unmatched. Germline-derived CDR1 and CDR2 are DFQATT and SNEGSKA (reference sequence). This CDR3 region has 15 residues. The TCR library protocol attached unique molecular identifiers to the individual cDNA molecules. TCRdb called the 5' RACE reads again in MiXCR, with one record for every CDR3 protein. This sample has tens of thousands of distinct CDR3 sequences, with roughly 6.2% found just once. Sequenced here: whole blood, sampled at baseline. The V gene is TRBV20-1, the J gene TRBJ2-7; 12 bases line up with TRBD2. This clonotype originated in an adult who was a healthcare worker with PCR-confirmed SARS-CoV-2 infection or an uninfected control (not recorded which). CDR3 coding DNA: TGCAGTGCTAGAACTAGCGGGGGGCTGGCCTACGAGCAGTACTTC. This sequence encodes CSARTSGGLAYEQYF.